Each of the 15 T cell receptor beta chains below was sequenced from the same sample in a study of T cells in Graves' hyperthyroidism and ophthalmopathy. TCR beta CDR3 regions were amplified from RNA transcripts. TCR CDR3 underwent first-round RT-PCR with the HTBI primer set. Via MiXCR, TCRdb re-called the multiplex PCR reads, giving one row per CDR3 protein. In the table there are approximately 610,000 distinct CDR3 sequences, 14% to 15% of which are singletons. The sample was blood. All receptors come from a woman between 35 and 50 years old with Graves' ophthalmopathy.

About this clonotype: A read error may be the cause here, since a much bigger clone is one base away. The missing conserved phenylalanine or tryptophan at the end of this CDR3 makes a read error likely. The V call is TRBV29-1, the J call TRBJ1-2; D unclear. Between the trimmed V and J ends, which lost 3 bases and 5 bases, there was a span of 10 bases. Germline CDR1 is SQVTM and CDR2 is ANQGSEA. The CDR3 is made up of 12 amino acids. The CDR3 DNA sequence: TGCAGCGTTGATGCAGAGCTTTATGGCTACACCTTA. Its protein is CSVDAELYGYTL.

This clonotype was found many times. This chain connects TRBV6-5 to TRBJ1-1; D call uncertain. There are 14 residues in the CDR3. CDR1 is MNHEY and CDR2 is SVGAGI in the germline V gene. V lost 5 bases and J lost 8, with 18 bases in between. The chain's CDR3 is CASSRYNAFTEAFF. CDR3 in DNA: TGTGCCAGCAGTCGCTACAATGCCTTCACCGAAGCTTTCTTT.

This clonotype was observed a handful of times. The genes are TRBV20-1 and TRBJ1-5; D uncertain. The CDR3 contains 14 residues. V lost 5 bases and J lost 5, with 16 bases in between. CDR1 and CDR2 from the germline V gene are DFQATT and SNEGSKA (reference sequence). Here the CDR3 reads CSAGYGDSDQPQHF. CDR3 nucleotides: TGCAGTGCTGGATACGGGGATTCGGATCAGCCCCAGCATTTT.

This clonotype was observed at least ten times. The chain carries TRBV5-1 and TRBJ2-7; TRBD2 is a possible D gene (6 bases). The ends were cut back, 3 bases at V and 6 bases at J, with 19 bases in the middle. CDR1 and CDR2 (germline): SGHRS, YFSETQ. This CDR3 region has 15 residues. CDR3 region: CASSSADGWRGEQYF. DNA for the CDR3: TGCGCCAGCAGCTCTGCGGATGGTTGGAGGGGCGAGCAGTACTTC.

Comments on this clonotype: A much larger clone differs by one base, so this may be a read error. This rearrangement joins TRBV28 to TRBJ2-5, with D hard to call. This CDR3 has 15 residues. Trimming removed 6 bases at V and 6 bases at J, with 20 bases between. Germline CDR1 MDHEN, CDR2 SYDVKM. Here the CDR3 reads CASSDSIENRKTQYF. CDR3 bases: TGTGCCAGCAGCGATTCAATCGAGAATCGGAAGACCCAGTACTTC.

The sample holds many counts of this clonotype. The genes are TRBV15 and TRBJ2-7; TRBD2 is a possible D gene (6 bases). V gave up 6 bases and J gave up 3 bases, with 12 bases separating them. The CDR3 runs to 13 residues. Per germline, CDR1 LNHNV and CDR2 YYDKDF (reference sequence). The CDR3, as DNA: TGTGCCACCAGTCGGGAGCCAGGCTACGAGCAGTACTTC. This encodes CATSREPGYEQYF.

This clonotype was recorded at least ten times. The chain employs TRBV3-1 and TRBJ1-2; D is ambiguous. Germline CDR1 LGHDT, CDR2 YNNKEL (reference sequence). The CDR3 runs 13 residues. V lost 1 base and J 4 bases, leaving 7 bases between the germline ends. The CDR3 DNA reads as TGTGCCAGCAGCCAAGGGTCCAGCTATGGCTACACCTTC. Translation gives CASSQGSSYGYTF.

This chain joins TRBV18 and TRBJ2-2; 7 bases line up with TRBD1. There are 16 residues in the CDR3. J was trimmed by 2 bases and V by 3 bases; bases with no gene match: 6. Per germline, CDR1 KGHSH and CDR2 LQKENI. CDR3 DNA: TGTGCCAGCTCACCGTCCCAGGGGGAAAACACCGGGGAGCTGTTTTTT. Protein product: CASSPSQGENTGELFF.

The CDR3 DNA reads as TGCGCCAGCAGCTTGGAGGGGGATACCGGGGAGCTGTTTTTT. It encodes CASSLEGDTGELFF. The gene calls are TRBV5-1 and TRBJ2-2; TRBD1 might be the D (6 bases). This CDR3 has 14 residues. Germline values: CDR1 SGHRS, CDR2 YFSETQ. The V gene lost 0 bases and the J gene lost 5 bases, with 8 bases spanning the gap.

This clonotype has at least ten counts. The chain couples TRBV11-2 to TRBJ2-7; perhaps TRBD2 as D (6 bases). Trimming took off 1 base at V and 0 bases at J, with 16 bases between the two ends. The CDR3 runs to 17 residues. Germline V CDR1 and CDR2: SGHAT, FQNNGV. Written as DNA, the CDR3 is TGTGCCAGCAGCTTAGTTGCTGGAGGGCGGGGCTCCTACGAGCAGTACTTC. It is translated as CASSLVAGGRGSYEQYF.

V usage is TRBV11-1 and J usage is TRBJ2-7, with TRBD2 matching over 8 bases. Germline V gene lookup returns CDR1 SGHAT and CDR2 FQDESV (reference sequence). This CDR3 spans 16 amino acids. The J segment lost 3 bases and the V segment lost 2 bases, leaving 9 bases of the junction unmatched. The CDR3 region has the DNA TGTGCCAGCAGCTTAAATCCCGGGAGGGTGGGCTACGAGCAGTACTTC. Its protein product is CASSLNPGRVGYEQYF.

This clonotype was recorded only once. V and J are TRBV6-1 and TRBJ2-2; the D gene is possibly TRBD1 (6 bases). The CDR3 sequence is 14 residues long. Germline CDR1 is MNHNS and CDR2 is SASEGT. V gave up 5 bases and J gave up 6 bases, with 13 bases separating them. In DNA form, the CDR3 reads TGTGCCAGCAGTATGACAGGACCGGCCGGGGAGCTGTTTTTT. Protein sequence: CASSMTGPAGELFF.

Many counts were recorded for this clonotype. V and J are TRBV2 and TRBJ2-7; maybe TRBD2 (6 bases). The CDR3 covers 17 residues. V lost 10 bases, J lost 1 base, and 26 bases lay in between. Germline-derived CDR1 and CDR2 are SNHLY and FYNNEI. The CDR3 is CAIPQKMGDSASYEQYF. The CDR3 nucleotides are TGTGCCATCCCTCAGAAGATGGGGGACTCGGCATCCTACGAGCAGTACTTC. The entire variable domain, with the rest obtained from reference TRBV2 and TRBJ2-7, is as follows: EPEVTQTPSHQVTQMGQEVILRCVPISNHLYFYWYRQILGQKVEFLVSFYNNEISEKSEIFDDQFSVERPDGSNFTLKIRSTKLEDSAMYFCAIPQKMGDSASYEQYFGPGTRLTVT.

In this sample, this clonotype turned up a few times. The gene calls are TRBV28 and TRBJ2-7; D is possibly TRBD1 or TRBD2 (5 bases each). The ends were cut back, 4 bases at V and 9 bases at J, with 25 bases in the middle. This CDR3 contains 16 residues. Germline V gene data show CDR1 as MDHEN and CDR2 as SYDVKM. The CDR3 region has the DNA TGTGCCAGCAGTTCGAAGGCGGGTACGGGGCTTGCGGTGCAGTACTTC. Encoded protein: CASSSKAGTGLAVQYF. Filled out from reference TRBV28 and TRBJ2-7, the complete variable domain reads DVKVTQSSRYLVKRTGEKVFLECVQDMDHENMFWYRQDPGLGLRLIYFSYDVKMKEKGDIPEGYSVSREKKERFSLILESASTNQTSMYLCASSSKAGTGLAVQYFGPGTRLTVT.

The V call is TRBV6-1, the J call TRBJ1-5; 9 bases agree with TRBD1. Germline V gives CDR1 MNHNS, CDR2 SASEGT. The CDR3 is 13 amino acids. V lost 6 bases, J lost 7 bases, and 4 bases stayed unmatched. The CDR3 DNA reads as TGTGCCAGCAGAGTACAGGGGGCACAGCCCCAGCATTTT. Translation: CASRVQGAQPQHF.